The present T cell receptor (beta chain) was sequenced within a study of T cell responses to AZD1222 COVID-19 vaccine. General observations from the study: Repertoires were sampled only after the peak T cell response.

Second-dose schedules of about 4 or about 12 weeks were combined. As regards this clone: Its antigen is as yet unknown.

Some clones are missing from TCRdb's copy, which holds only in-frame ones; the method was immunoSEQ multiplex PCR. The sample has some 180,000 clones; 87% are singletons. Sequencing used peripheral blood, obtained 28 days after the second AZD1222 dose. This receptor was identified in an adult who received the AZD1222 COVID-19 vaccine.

Here the CDR3 reads CASSVRTDSQMAGANVLTF. Written as DNA, the CDR3 is TGTGCCAGCAGCGTAAGAACGGACAGCCAGATGGCTGGGGCCAACGTCCTGACTTTC. V and J are TRBV9 and TRBJ2-6; maybe TRBD1 (6 bases). Trimming removed 1 base from V and 2 bases from J, with 19 bases in between. Germline V lookup: CDR1 SGDLS, CDR2 YYNGEE. CDR3 length: 19 residues. Full variable domain (outside the CDR3, taken from reference TRBV9 and TRBJ2-6): DSGVTQTPKHLITATGQRVTLRCSPRSGDLSVYWYQQSLDQGLQFLIQYYNGEERAKGNILERFSAQQFPDLHSELNLSSLELGDSALYFCASSVRTDSQMAGANVLTFGAGSRLTVL.